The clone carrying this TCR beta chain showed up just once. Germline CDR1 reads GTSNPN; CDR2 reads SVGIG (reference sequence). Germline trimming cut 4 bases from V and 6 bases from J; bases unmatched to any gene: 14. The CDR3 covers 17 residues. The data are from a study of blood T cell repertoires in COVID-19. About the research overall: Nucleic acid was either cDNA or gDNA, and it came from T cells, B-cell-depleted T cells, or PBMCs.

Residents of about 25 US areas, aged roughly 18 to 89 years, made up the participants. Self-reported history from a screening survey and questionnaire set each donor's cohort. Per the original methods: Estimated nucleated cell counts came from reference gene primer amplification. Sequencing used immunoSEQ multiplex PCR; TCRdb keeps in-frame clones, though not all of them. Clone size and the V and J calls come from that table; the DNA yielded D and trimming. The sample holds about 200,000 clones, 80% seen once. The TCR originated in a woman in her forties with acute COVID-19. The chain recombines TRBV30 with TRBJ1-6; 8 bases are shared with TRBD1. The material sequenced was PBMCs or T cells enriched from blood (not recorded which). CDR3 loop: CAWIGQGSVSVNSPLHF. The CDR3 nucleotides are TGTGCCTGGATTGGACAGGGAAGTGTTTCAGTTAATTCACCCCTCCACTTT. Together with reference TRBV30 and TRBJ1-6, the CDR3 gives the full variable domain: SQTIHQWPATLVQPVGSPLSLECTVEGTSNPNLYWYRQAAGRGLQLLFYSVGIGQISSEVPQNLSASRPQDRQFILSSKKLLLSDSGFYLCAWIGQGSVSVNSPLHFGNGTRLTVT.